Reported below is one TCR beta chain. This entry belongs to a study of blood T cell repertoires in COVID-19. Study-level background: Sites across the United States, Italy and Spain contributed samples from acute and convalescent COVID-19.

Here immunoSEQ multiplex PCR was the method, and the copy in TCRdb shows in-frame clones only, minus some. The data show about 220,000 clones, with around 83% seen just once and 1.3% held by the top ten. CDR1 is GTSNPN, CDR2 SVGIG, per germline (reference sequence). V was shortened by 2 bases and J by 4 bases, with 14 bases between the two germline ends. This CDR3 has 15 amino acids. The J gene is TRBJ1-4, the V gene TRBV30; D is unresolved. This TCR was recovered from a woman aged 35 to 49 with acute COVID-19. What was sequenced was PBMCs or T cells enriched from blood (not recorded which). The CDR3 is CAWSPVSLINEKLFF. CDR3 DNA: TGTGCCTGGAGTCCGGTTTCCTTGATTAATGAAAAACTGTTTTTT.